This entry describes one T cell receptor (beta chain). The target antigen is unknown. Only in-frame clones appear in the TCRdb table, and some are missing; sequencing was by immunoSEQ multiplex PCR. The sample records about 120,000 clones, approximately 85% being singletons. This sample is drawn from a study of T cell responses to AZD1222 COVID-19 vaccine. Study-wide points: Unmutated variant regions reportedly attract nearly half of all spike-specific TCRs. The donor group comprised mostly white British people and more females; the analysis possibly underestimated clonal diversity.

The CDR3 extends over 15 amino acids. Germline values: CDR1 MGHRA, CDR2 YSYEKL. V lost 8 bases, J lost 2 bases, and 12 bases stayed unmatched. The chain recombines TRBV4-1 with TRBJ2-7; 7 nucleotides agree with TRBD1. The sample in question was peripheral blood, obtained on day 0 of AZD1222 vaccination. The TCR sequence derives from an adult in good health. The CDR3 protein is CASGPPGTVTYEQYF. CDR3 sequence (DNA): TGCGCCAGCGGGCCTCCCGGGACAGTCACCTACGAGCAGTACTTC.